This T cell receptor beta chain was recovered during a study of shared T cell receptors in the human thymus. The assay was immunoSEQ multiplex PCR, and TCRdb's table has in-frame clones only and misses some. The sample has roughly 410,000 clones; just under 95% are singletons. J gave up 2 bases and V 2 bases, and 13 bases lay outside the gene matches. The CDR3 totals 21 residues. Germline V gene data show CDR1 as MGHRA and CDR2 as YSYEKL. Sequenced: thymocytes. The gene calls are TRBV4-1 and TRBJ2-3, with 16 bases fitting TRBD2. This clonotype originated in a human donor. CDR3 sequence (DNA): TGCGCCAGCAGCCAAAAACGCGGGACTAGCGGGAGGGCCGGACTCACAGATACGCAGTATTTT. Its protein product is CASSQKRGTSGRAGLTDTQYF.